These 21 T cell receptor beta chains were all obtained from the same sample, sequenced in a study of T cell responses to AZD1222 COVID-19 vaccine. Produced via immunoSEQ multiplex PCR; TCRdb's table is partial and in-frame only. Among about 100,000 clones listed, about 87% were seen once. The sequencing here drew on peripheral blood, taken on day 0 of MenACWY control vaccination. The receptors stem from an adult in good health.

This chain links TRBV30 with TRBJ2-3; TRBD2 might be the D (6 bases). V was shortened by 0 bases and J by 4 bases, with 11 bases between the two germline ends. This CDR3 comprises 14 residues. Germline assignment: CDR1 GTSNPN and CDR2 SVGIG (reference sequence). In DNA form, the CDR3 reads TGTGCCTGGAGTGTATCCGGGAGCCCAGATACGCAGTATTTT. It yields the protein CAWSVSGSPDTQYF.

The rearrangement joins TRBV4-3 to TRBJ2-5; D is perhaps TRBD1 (6 bases). This CDR3 has 16 residues. V lost 0 bases and J lost 5, with 16 bases in between. CDR1 is LGHNA, CDR2 YSLEER, per germline. The CDR3 spells CASSQDLVGAQETQYF. CDR3 in DNA: TGCGCCAGCAGCCAAGATCTCGTGGGGGCGCAGGAGACCCAGTACTTC.

This clone was detected only a few times. The CDR3 protein is CATSGGATLLYEQYF. Written as DNA, the CDR3 is TGTGCCACCTCTGGTGGCGCCACACTCCTCTACGAGCAGTACTTC. The rearrangement links TRBV28 to TRBJ2-7; D gene ambiguous. From germline, CDR1 is MDHEN and CDR2 SYDVKM. Trimming removed 10 bases at V and 3 bases at J, with 22 bases between. The CDR3 covers 15 residues.

V gene TRBV28 combines with J gene TRBJ2-7; 9 bases are a match to TRBD2. The CDR3 consists of 16 residues. J lost 0 bases, V lost 3 bases, and 6 bases had no gene match. Germline V CDR1 and CDR2: MDHEN, SYDVKM. This CDR3 is CASSFWTSELSYEQYF. The CDR3 DNA reads as TGTGCCAGCAGTTTTTGGACTAGCGAACTCTCCTACGAGCAGTACTTC.

This clone was recorded once. The J gene is TRBJ2-1, the V gene TRBV15; no definite D call. CDR1 and CDR2 (germline): LNHNV, YYDKDF (reference sequence). This CDR3 is built from 16 residues. Deletions cut 0 bases from V and 0 bases from J, with 9 bases between. In DNA form, the CDR3 reads TGTGCCACCAGCAGAGAAGTAGGAAGCTCCTACAATGAGCAGTTCTTC. Its translation: CATSREVGSSYNEQFF.

The chain carries TRBV4-3 and TRBJ2-1, with D perhaps assigned TRBD1 or TRBD2 (6 bases each). Germline CDR1 reads LGHNA; CDR2 reads YSLEER. This CDR3 has 14 residues. Trimming cost V 1 base and J 6 bases, with 10 bases left between them. In DNA form, the CDR3 reads TGCGCCAGCAGCCAAGTTGGGGGGCGCAATGAGCAGTTCTTC. Encoded protein: CASSQVGGRNEQFF.

J is TRBJ2-7 and V is TRBV3-1 (or the pseudogene TRBV3-2), with TRBD2 matching 8 bases. V lost 2 bases to trimming and J lost 6 bases; unmatched junction nucleotides: 6. This CDR3 contains 14 residues. Germline loops: CDR1 LGHDT, CDR2 YNNKEL (reference sequence). CDR3 nucleotides: TGTGCCAGCAGCCAATCCAGCGGGAGTGGCGAGCAGTACTTC. It translates to CASSQSSGSGEQYF.

The rearrangement uses TRBV28 and TRBJ1-2; D is possibly TRBD1 (5 bases). CDR1 and CDR2 (germline): MDHEN, SYDVKM. The CDR3 covers 13 residues. Trimming stripped 6 bases from V and 4 bases from J, with 12 bases between. The CDR3 protein is CASSPGHAYGYTF. CDR3 coding DNA: TGTGCCAGCAGCCCCGGACACGCCTATGGCTACACCTTC.

The gene calls are TRBV28 and TRBJ2-2, with TRBD1 matching over 7 bases. The length of the CDR3 is 14 residues. Germline V gene data show CDR1 as MDHEN and CDR2 as SYDVKM. V gave up 4 bases and J gave up 6 bases; unmatched junction bases: 5. The CDR3 DNA reads TGTGCCAGCAGTTACACAGGGGATGCCGGGGAGCTGTTTTTT. Translated, it gives CASSYTGDAGELFF. The entire variable domain, with the rest obtained from reference TRBV28 and TRBJ2-2, is as follows: DVKVTQSSRYLVKRTGEKVFLECVQDMDHENMFWYRQDPGLGLRLIYFSYDVKMKEKGDIPEGYSVSREKKERFSLILESASTNQTSMYLCASSYTGDAGELFFGEGSRLTVL.

This chain joins TRBV28 and TRBJ1-6; the D gene is possibly TRBD1 (6 bases). This CDR3 contains 15 residues. Germline V gives CDR1 MDHEN, CDR2 SYDVKM. V was clipped by 6 bases and J by 5 bases, with 14 bases between them. The DNA of the CDR3 is TGTGCCAGCAGACCCTCGACAGGAGATAATTCACCCCTCCACTTT. This translates into CASRPSTGDNSPLHF.

V and J are TRBV19 and TRBJ1-1; the D is unclear. V lost 0 bases and J lost 5, with 7 bases in between. Germline lookup yields CDR1 LNHDA and CDR2 SQIVND (reference sequence). This CDR3 is 13 amino acids long. This chain's CDR3 is CASSIERGTEAFF. The CDR3 DNA reads TGTGCCAGTAGTATAGAGAGAGGGACTGAAGCTTTCTTT.

The V call is TRBV6-5, the J call TRBJ2-2, with 9 nucleotides matching TRBD2. The ends lost 6 bases at V and 6 bases at J; junction bases unmatched: 5. Germline CDR1 is MNHEY and CDR2 is SVGAGI. The CDR3 totals 14 residues. The CDR3 protein is CASRSGGSAGELFF. As DNA, the CDR3 is TGTGCCAGCAGGAGCGGGGGGTCCGCCGGGGAGCTGTTTTTT.

The chain uses TRBV7-9 and TRBJ2-7; TRBD2 matches at 13 bases. Germline values: CDR1 SEHNR, CDR2 FQNEAQ (reference sequence). The CDR3 is 15 amino acids. V trimming: 7 bases; J trimming: 2 bases; junction bases outside the gene matches: 5. The CDR3 spells CASNTGTSGTYEQYF. The DNA for the CDR3 is TGTGCCAGCAACACCGGGACTAGCGGGACCTACGAGCAGTACTTC.

The chain joins TRBV5-1 to TRBJ2-3, with D perhaps matching TRBD1 (5 bases). Looked up from germline, CDR1 is SGHRS and CDR2 is YFSETQ. Trimming removed 1 base at V and 1 base at J, with 10 bases between. The CDR3 runs 15 residues. The CDR3 loop reads CASSLQGLGTDTQYF. The CDR3 DNA reads TGCGCCAGCAGCTTGCAGGGATTAGGCACAGATACGCAGTATTTT.

This clone has ten or more counts. The CDR3 nucleotides are TGTGCCAGCAGTGAAGCCTACCTGAACACCGGGGAGCTGTTTTTT. Translated, it gives CASSEAYLNTGELFF. The rearrangement links TRBV6-1 to TRBJ2-2; D is unclear. V lost 0 bases and J 1 base, leaving 6 bases between the germline ends. The CDR3 runs 15 residues. Per germline, CDR1 MNHNS and CDR2 SASEGT.

V is TRBV24-1 and J is TRBJ2-2; no firm D call. V shed 5 bases and J shed 0 bases, with 18 bases lying between them. The CDR3 runs to 18 residues. Germline CDR1 and CDR2: KGHDR and SFDVKD. CDR3 in DNA: TGTGCCACCAGTGGCCCGGCAAAGGAGCTATCGAACACCGGGGAGCTGTTTTTT. Encoded protein: CATSGPAKELSNTGELFF.

Points on this clone: Other DNA sequences of this sample code for an identical CDR3. V gene TRBV28 combines with J gene TRBJ1-5; 8 bases line up with TRBD1. V gave up 3 bases and J gave up 5 bases; unmatched junction bases: 3. The length of the CDR3 is 14 residues. CDR1 is MDHEN, CDR2 SYDVKM, per germline. For the CDR3, the DNA is TGTGCCAGCAGTTTTGCGACAGGGGATCAGCCCCAGCATTTT. Translation gives CASSFATGDQPQHF.

Of note for this clone: Other DNA sequences in this sample translate to the same CDR3. The rearrangement joins TRBV5-1 to TRBJ2-3; D is possibly TRBD2 (6 bases). The CDR3 is 12 amino acids. Germline V gene lookup returns CDR1 SGHRS and CDR2 YFSETQ. Deletions cut 1 base from V and 6 bases from J, with 6 bases between. CDR3 in DNA: TGCGCCAGCAGCTTGCGGGGGGATACGCAGTATTTT. Protein sequence: CASSLRGDTQYF.

The chain links TRBV6-1 to TRBJ1-6, with TRBD1 matching over 8 bases. The CDR3 has 16 amino acids. With 1 base clipped from V and 9 bases from J, the junction kept 8 bases outside the gene matches. The germline gives CDR1 MNHNS, CDR2 SASEGT. The CDR3 region is CASSEVGRGRGSPLHF. CDR3 sequence (DNA): TGTGCCAGCAGTGAAGTTGGCAGGGGGCGCGGTTCACCCCTCCACTTT.

The J gene is TRBJ1-5, the V gene TRBV12-3 or TRBV12-4; no clear D gene. CDR3 length: 13 residues. Trimming removed 5 bases at V and 7 bases at J, with 12 bases between. In DNA form, the CDR3 reads TGTGCCAGCAGTCCCGAAGATTCGCAGCCCCAGCATTTT. Translating it yields CASSPEDSQPQHF.

The chain is built from TRBV29-1 and TRBJ1-1, with D perhaps matching TRBD1 (5 bases). V lost 0 bases, J lost 7 bases, and 18 bases lay in between. CDR3 size: 15 residues. CDR1 and CDR2 from the germline V gene are SQVTM and ANQGSEA. This chain's CDR3 is CSVEDRGGLGGEAFF. CDR3 coding DNA: TGCAGCGTTGAAGATCGGGGCGGGCTTGGGGGTGAAGCTTTCTTT.